The clone carrying this T cell receptor beta chain was seen at least ten times. The antigen is unknown. With 10-nucleotide random UMIs, 5'RACE was used to make the cDNA. Per sequencing run, 15-18 subjects together gave over 160 million TCR-beta sequences. TCRdb processed the 5' RACE reads anew with MiXCR; each CDR3 protein has one entry. Of roughly 29,000 distinct CDR3 sequences listed, roughly 25% are singletons. The sample is drawn from a study of neurological immune-mediated disorders. Trimming removed 0 bases at V and 6 bases at J, with 13 bases between. Germline assignment: CDR1 SGHVS and CDR2 FQNEAQ. This CDR3 is 15 amino acids long. For sorted libraries, the input was about 960,000 CD4+ or CD8+ T cells. Regarding the study as a whole: HTLV-1-associated myelopathy led in TCR clonal expansion, while multiple sclerosis ranked lowest, below healthy controls.

Sequenced sample: CD4+ T cells from blood. This chain joins TRBV7-8 and TRBJ2-3, with TRBD2 as a possible D gene (5 bases). This clonotype was sampled from a middle-aged man with HTLV-1-associated myelopathy (HAM/TSP). CDR3 in DNA: TGTGCCAGCAGCTTAGCTGACACTAGAGTCGATACGCAGTATTTT. This translates into CASSLADTRVDTQYF.